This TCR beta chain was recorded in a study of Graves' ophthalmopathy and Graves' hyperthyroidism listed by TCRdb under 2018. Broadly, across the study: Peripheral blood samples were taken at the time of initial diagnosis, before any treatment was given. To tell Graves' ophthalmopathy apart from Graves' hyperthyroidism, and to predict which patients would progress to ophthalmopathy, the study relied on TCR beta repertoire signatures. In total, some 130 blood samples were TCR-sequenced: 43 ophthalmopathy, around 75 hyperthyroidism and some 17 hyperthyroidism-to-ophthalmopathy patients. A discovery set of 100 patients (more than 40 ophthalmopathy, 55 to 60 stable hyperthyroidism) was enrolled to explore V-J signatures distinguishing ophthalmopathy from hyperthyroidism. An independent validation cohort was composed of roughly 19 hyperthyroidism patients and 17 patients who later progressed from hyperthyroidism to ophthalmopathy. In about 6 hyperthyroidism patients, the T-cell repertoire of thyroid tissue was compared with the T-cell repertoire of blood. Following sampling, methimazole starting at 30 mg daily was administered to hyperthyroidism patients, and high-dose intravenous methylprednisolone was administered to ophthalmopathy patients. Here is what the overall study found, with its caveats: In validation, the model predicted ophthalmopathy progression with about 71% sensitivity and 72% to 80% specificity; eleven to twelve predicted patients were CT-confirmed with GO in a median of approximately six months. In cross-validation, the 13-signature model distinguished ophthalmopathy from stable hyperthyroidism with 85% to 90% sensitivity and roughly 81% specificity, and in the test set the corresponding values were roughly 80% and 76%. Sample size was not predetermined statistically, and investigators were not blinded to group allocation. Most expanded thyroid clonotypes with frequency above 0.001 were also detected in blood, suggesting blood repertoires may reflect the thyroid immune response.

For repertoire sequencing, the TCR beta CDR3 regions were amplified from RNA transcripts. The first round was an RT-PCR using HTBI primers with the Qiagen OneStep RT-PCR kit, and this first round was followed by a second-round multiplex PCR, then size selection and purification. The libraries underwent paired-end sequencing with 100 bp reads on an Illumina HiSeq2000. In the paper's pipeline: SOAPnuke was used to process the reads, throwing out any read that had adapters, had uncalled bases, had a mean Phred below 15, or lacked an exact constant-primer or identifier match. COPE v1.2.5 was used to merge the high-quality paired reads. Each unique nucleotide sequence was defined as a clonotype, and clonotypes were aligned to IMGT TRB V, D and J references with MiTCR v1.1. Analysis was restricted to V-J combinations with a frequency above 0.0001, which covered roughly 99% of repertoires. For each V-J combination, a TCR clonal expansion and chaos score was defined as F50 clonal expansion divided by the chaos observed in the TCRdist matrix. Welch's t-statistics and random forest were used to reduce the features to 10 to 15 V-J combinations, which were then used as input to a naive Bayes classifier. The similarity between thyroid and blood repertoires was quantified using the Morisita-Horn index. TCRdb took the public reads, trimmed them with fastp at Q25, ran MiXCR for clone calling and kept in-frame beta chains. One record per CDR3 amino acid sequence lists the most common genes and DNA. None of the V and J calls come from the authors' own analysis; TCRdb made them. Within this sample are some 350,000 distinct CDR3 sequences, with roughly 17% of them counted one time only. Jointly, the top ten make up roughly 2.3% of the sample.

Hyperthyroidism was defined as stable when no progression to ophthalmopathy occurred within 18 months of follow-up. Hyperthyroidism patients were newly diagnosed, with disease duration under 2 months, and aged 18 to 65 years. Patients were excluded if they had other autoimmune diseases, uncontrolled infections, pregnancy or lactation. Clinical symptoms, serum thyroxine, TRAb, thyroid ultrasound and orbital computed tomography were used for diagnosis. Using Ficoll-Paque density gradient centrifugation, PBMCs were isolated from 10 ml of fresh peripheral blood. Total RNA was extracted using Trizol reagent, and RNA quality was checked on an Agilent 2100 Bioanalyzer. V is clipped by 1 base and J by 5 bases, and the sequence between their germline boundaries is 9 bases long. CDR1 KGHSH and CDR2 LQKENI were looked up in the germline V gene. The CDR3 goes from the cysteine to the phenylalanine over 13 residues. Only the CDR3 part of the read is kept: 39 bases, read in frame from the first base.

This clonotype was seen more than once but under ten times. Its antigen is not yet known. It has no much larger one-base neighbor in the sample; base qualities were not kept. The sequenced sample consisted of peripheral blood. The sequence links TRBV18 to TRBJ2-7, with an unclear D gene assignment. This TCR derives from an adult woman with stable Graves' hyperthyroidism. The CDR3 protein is CASSPRTVDEQYF. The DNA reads TGTGCCAGCTCACCACGGACGGTTGACGAGCAGTACTTC. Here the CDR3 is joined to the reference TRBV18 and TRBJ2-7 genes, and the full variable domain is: NAGVMQNPRHLVRRRGQEARLRCSPMKGHSHVYWYRQLPEEGLKFMVYLQKENIIDESGMPKERFSAEFPKEGPSILRIQQVVRGDSAAYFCASSPRTVDEQYFGPGTRLTVT.